Presented here are 7 T cell receptor beta chains from one specimen sequenced in a study of vaccination effects on CD4 cells after COVID-19 (dated by TCRdb to the early 2020s). The library was prepared using the immunoSEQ multiplex PCR assay. TCRdb provides this immuneACCESS table in a form limited to in-frame rearrangements. Some clones are lacking; in checked studies, under half of them reflect an unresolved V gene, and why the rest are absent is not known. Recorded for this sample are approximately 78,000 clones; 81% of them occurred a single time. Approximately 1.2% of the sample is in the top ten clones. In the ViraFEST assay, PBMC were stimulated with viral peptide pools, and TCR sequencing was then used to find antigen-specific CD4+ T cell clonotypes based on their expansion. After more than nine days of culture, CD4+ T cells were isolated with the EasySep CD4+ T cell isolation kit. Each participant got two doses of an mRNA SARS-CoV-2 vaccine, either BNT162b2 or mRNA-1273.

For these TCRs, the target antigens are not known. Source: CD4+ T cells from PBMCs cultured with HCoV-229E spike peptides, taken after COVID-19 vaccination. The sample's cell subset or site label, decoded: HCoV-229E spike overlapping peptide pool stimulation. Receptor source: a human donor who received a COVID-19 vaccine.

The V call is TRBV10-2, the J call TRBJ1-3; unclear D gene. V lost 6 bases and J 0 bases, leaving 9 bases between the germline ends. Germline V gene sequence: CDR1 WSHSY, CDR2 SAAADI. The CDR3 has 14 amino acids. The CDR3 nucleotides read TGCGCCAGCAGCCGACTATCCTCTGGAAACACCATATATTTT. This gives the protein CASSRLSSGNTIYF.

The rearrangement uses TRBV6-6 and TRBJ1-5; 7 positions agree with TRBD1. CDR3 length equals 16 residues. CDR1 is MNHNY and CDR2 is SVGAGI in the germline V gene (reference sequence). V was pared by 5 bases and J by 1 base, with 8 bases of the junction left unmatched. CDR3 sequence (DNA): TGTGCCAGCAGTAGAACTCAGGGGGACAGCAATCAGCCCCAGCATTTT. Protein: CASSRTQGDSNQPQHF.

The V gene is TRBV7-9, the J gene TRBJ1-5, with D possibly TRBD1 on 6 matching bases. Germline loops: CDR1 SEHNR, CDR2 FQNEAQ (reference sequence). The V gene lost 5 bases and the J gene lost 5 bases, with 16 bases spanning the gap. The CDR3 covers 15 residues. The CDR3 region is CASSRGSGGDQPQHF. Written as DNA, the CDR3 is TGTGCCAGCAGCCGGGGGTCGGGGGGCGATCAGCCCCAGCATTTT.

The V gene is TRBV14, the J gene TRBJ2-5, with D perhaps TRBD1 or TRBD2 (6 bases each). The CDR3 loop spans 14 amino acids. Germline CDR1 is SGHDN and CDR2 is FVKESK. V was cut by 3 bases and J by 4 bases, with 12 bases left in between. The CDR3 sequence is CASSQTGARETQYF. CDR3 nucleotides: TGTGCCAGCAGCCAGACGGGGGCCAGAGAGACCCAGTACTTC.

The chain is built from TRBV6-4 and TRBJ2-3, with D perhaps TRBD1 (6 bases). V shed 2 bases and J shed 2 bases, with 14 bases lying between them. Germline V gene data show CDR1 as MRHNA and CDR2 as SNTAGT. The CDR3 has 16 residues. This CDR3 is CASSDLPGAATDTQYF. CDR3 DNA sequence: TGTGCCAGCAGTGACCTCCCAGGGGCGGCCACAGATACGCAGTATTTT.

V usage is TRBV29-1 and J usage is TRBJ2-5, with 15 bases matching TRBD2. Trimming cost V 5 bases and J 5 bases; bases outside gene matches: 12. The germline CDR1 and CDR2 sequences are SQVTM and ANQGSEA. This CDR3 spans 17 amino acids. The CDR3 region is CSVFSGTSGGIGETQYF. Here the CDR3 DNA reads TGCAGCGTTTTTTCCGGGACTAGCGGGGGGATAGGGGAGACCCAGTACTTC.

V gene TRBV29-1 combines with J gene TRBJ1-4; no definite D call. Germline CDR1 SQVTM, CDR2 ANQGSEA. There are 12 residues in the CDR3. V was pared by 3 bases and J by 5 bases, with 7 bases between. The CDR3 loop is CSVEGGNEKLFF. CDR3 in DNA: TGCAGCGTTGAGGGAGGGAATGAAAAACTGTTTTTT.